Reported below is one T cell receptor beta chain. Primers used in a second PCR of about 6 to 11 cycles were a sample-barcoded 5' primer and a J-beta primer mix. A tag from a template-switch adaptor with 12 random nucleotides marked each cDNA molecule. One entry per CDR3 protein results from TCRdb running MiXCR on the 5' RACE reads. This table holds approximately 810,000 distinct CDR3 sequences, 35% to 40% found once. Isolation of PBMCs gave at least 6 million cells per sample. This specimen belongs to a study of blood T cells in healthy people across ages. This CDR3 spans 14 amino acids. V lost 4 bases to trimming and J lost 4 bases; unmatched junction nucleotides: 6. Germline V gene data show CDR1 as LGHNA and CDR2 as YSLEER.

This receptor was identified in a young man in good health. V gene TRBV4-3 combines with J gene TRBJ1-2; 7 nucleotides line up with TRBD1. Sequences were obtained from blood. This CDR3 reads CASSRWGTAYGYTF. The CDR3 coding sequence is TGCGCCAGCAGCCGGTGGGGGACAGCCTATGGCTACACCTTC.